Here is one T cell receptor beta chain with its context. The antigen is undetermined. The sample comes from a study of T-cell memory formation after mild COVID-19. Points from the study as a whole: The study found balanced CD4/CD8 in clones contracting day 15 to 85 and a CD4+ lean in later expanders. Certain responding clones were present in pre-infection memory, suggesting participation of cross-reactive memory. For contracting clones, CD4+ ones sat mainly in CM and EM, CD8+ in EMRA.

TCRdb used MiXCR to reprocess the 5' RACE reads, holding one entry per CDR3 protein. This sample has 300,000 to 400,000 distinct CDR3 sequences, with around 27% found just once. V was pared by 7 bases and J by 6 bases, with 9 bases of the junction left unmatched. This CDR3 has 14 residues. Germline CDR1 and CDR2: LGHNT and FRNRAP. The clonotype was recovered from an adult woman who had mild COVID-19 (a few samples of this study predate the infection). Cell type and time point are not known. Sequencing input: PBMCs or a T cell subset sorted from them (not recorded which). This chain connects TRBV12-5 to TRBJ1-5; TRBD1 matches 7 bases. CDR3 residues: CASVPQGSGQPQHF. CDR3 nucleotide sequence: TGTGCTAGTGTCCCACAGGGGTCGGGTCAGCCCCAGCATTTT.